This TCR beta chain was recorded in a study of blood T cell repertoires in COVID-19. Overall study: Acute and convalescent COVID-19 specimens originated in the United States, Italy and Spain.

This CDR3 contains 15 residues. With 4 bases removed from V and 3 bases from J, the gap between germline ends came to 12 bases. Germline CDR1 and CDR2: KGHDR and SFDVKD. Under the authors' procedure: Nucleated cell counts were estimated from reference gene primer amplification. Method: immunoSEQ multiplex PCR; TCRdb's copy keeps in-frame clones and lacks some. The D gene and trimming were derived from the DNA, and the V and J assignments and clone size from that table. The data contain about 230,000 clones, approximately 81% of them seen just once; the ten biggest clones take up about 0.93%. The origin of this receptor is a man in his forties or fifties with acute or convalescent COVID-19. The sequencing input was peripheral blood. The genes are TRBV24-1 and TRBJ1-5; D uncertain. The CDR3 sequence is CATSDRREPNQPQHF. Here the CDR3 DNA reads TGTGCCACCAGTGACCGCCGGGAGCCCAATCAGCCCCAGCATTTT.